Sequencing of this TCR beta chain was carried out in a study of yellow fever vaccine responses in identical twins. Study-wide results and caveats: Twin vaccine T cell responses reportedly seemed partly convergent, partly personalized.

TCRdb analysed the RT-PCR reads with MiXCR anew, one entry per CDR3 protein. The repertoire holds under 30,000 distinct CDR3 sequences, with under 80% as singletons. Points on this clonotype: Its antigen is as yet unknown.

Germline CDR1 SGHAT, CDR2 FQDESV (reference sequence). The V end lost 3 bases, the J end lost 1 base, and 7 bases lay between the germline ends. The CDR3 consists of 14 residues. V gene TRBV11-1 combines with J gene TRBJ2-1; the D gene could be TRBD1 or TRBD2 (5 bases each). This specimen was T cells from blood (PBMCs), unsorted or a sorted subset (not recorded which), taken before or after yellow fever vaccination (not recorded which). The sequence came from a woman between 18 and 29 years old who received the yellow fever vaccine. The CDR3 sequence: CASSFGGSYNEQFF. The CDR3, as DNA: TGTGCCAGCAGCTTTGGGGGATCCTACAATGAGCAGTTCTTC.